The entry below gives a single T cell receptor beta chain sequence along with its context. The antigen is unknown. Generated by immunoSEQ multiplex PCR, the TCRdb table keeps only in-frame clones and is missing some. The table records 37,000 or so clones, over 30% of them present only once. The sample comes from a study of sequential checkpoint blockade in melanoma. Study-level background: TCRβ was sequenced from DNA of 91 pretreatment tumors. After nivolumab or ipilimumab alone, roughly 20 patients had week-13 rebiopsies.

The sample's treatment: randomized to nivolumab then ipilimumab (arm A) or the reverse (arm B). Study findings and constraints: Response in arm A was associated with pretreatment TIL clonality. About 30 times likelier clinical benefit followed increased tumor T-cell fraction and clonality.

Sequences were derived from tumor tissue (inferred from file names), sampled from a patient given nivolumab and ipilimumab in sequence. This TCR was sampled from a human donor with melanoma.

CDR3 DNA sequence: TGTGCCAGTACCCATAGGACGGACAGCACCTACGAGCAGTACTTC. As protein: CASTHRTDSTYEQYF. The chain links TRBV19 to TRBJ2-7, with a weak D call TRBD1 (6 bases). CDR3 length: 15 amino acids. CDR1 is LNHDA and CDR2 is SQIVND in the germline V gene (reference sequence). V was trimmed by 7 bases and J by 2 bases, leaving 18 bases between them.